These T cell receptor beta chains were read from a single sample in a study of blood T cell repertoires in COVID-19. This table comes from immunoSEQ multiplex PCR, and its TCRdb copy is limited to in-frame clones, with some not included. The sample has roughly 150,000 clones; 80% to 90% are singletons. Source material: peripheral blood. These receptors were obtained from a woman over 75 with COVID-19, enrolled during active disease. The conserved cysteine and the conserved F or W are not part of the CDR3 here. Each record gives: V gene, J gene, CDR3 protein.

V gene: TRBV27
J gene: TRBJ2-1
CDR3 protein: ASSLRVGQGATGQF

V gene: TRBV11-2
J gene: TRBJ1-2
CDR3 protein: ASSLGAGAAGGYT

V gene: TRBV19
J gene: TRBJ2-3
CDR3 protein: ASSPTSGADTQY

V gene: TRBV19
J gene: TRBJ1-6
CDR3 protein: ASRNRDRVNSPLH

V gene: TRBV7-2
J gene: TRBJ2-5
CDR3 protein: ASSPDRGLGETQY

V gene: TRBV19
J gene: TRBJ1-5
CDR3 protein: ASRGQFNQPQH

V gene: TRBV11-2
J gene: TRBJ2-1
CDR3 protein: ASGWPGNNEQF

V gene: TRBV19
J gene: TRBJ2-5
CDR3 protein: ASTQTLPGGTQY

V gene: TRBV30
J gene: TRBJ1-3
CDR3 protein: AWSVASLGNTIY

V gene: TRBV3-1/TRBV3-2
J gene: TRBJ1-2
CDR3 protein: ASSQDNRRTDLCGYT

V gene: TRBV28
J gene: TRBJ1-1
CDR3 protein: ASSFVQVASEAF

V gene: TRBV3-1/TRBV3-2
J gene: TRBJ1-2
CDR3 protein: ASSLGTATNYGYT

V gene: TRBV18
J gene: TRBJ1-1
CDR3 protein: ASSPVDREAF

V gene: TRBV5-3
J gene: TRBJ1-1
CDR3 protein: ARSVDRGMNTEAF

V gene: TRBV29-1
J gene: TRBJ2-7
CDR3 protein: SVAAGERSEQY

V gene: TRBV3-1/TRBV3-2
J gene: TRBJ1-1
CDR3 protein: ASSQLAGNTEAF

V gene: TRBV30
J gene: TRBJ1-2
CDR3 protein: AWRETVNYGYT

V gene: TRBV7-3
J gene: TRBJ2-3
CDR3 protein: ASSLNAGATDTQY

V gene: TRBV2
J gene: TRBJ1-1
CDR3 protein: ASTSGGGGEAF

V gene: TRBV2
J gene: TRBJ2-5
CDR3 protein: ASLPRVRGETQY

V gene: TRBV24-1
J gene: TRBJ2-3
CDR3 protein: ATSDIRTGGTTDTQY

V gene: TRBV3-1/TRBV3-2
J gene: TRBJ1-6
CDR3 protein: ASSERGLSPLH

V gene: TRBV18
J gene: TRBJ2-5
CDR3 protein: ASSPRTSRGETQY

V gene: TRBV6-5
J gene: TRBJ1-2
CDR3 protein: ASSYQDRAYGYT

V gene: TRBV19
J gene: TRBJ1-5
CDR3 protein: ASSTTGQRNQPQH

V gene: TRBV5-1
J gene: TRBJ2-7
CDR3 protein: ASSAQGIGTSEQY

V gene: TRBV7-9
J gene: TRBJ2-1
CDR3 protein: ASSFSKGVNEQF

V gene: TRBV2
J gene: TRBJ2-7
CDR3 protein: ASSDIVEQY

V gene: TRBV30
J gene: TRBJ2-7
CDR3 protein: AWGRTGYEQY